These 21 T cell receptor beta chains originate from one sample sequenced in a study of CD8+ T cells in alopecia areata. Sample treatment: oral pan-JAK inhibitor, 5-10 mg twice daily. Extraction of RNA preceded its reverse transcription into cDNA, which served as the sequencing template. The repertoire was sequenced with immunoSEQ multiplex PCR; TCRdb's copy has only in-frame clones and lacks some. This table has around 100,000 clones, 50% to 75% appearing once. The starting material was CD8+ T cells sorted from blood, obtained at week 24, from a patient treated with tofacitinib. These receptors were taken from a human donor with alopecia areata.

V gene TRBV14 combines with J gene TRBJ1-1; TRBD1 matches at 9 bases. The CDR3 covers 16 residues. Germline V CDR1 and CDR2: SGHDN, FVKESK. J gave up 3 bases and V 1 base, and 6 bases lay outside the gene matches. CDR3 coding DNA: TGTGCCAGCAGCCAAGTAAGGGGACAGGGTGACACTGAAGCTTTCTTT. Translating gives CASSQVRGQGDTEAFF.

The chain joins TRBV7-3 to TRBJ2-6; D is ambiguous. The CDR3 covers 18 residues. Germline lookup yields CDR1 SGHTA and CDR2 FQGTGA. Trimming took off 2 bases at V and 0 bases at J, with 14 bases between the two ends. The CDR3 sequence: CASSLRSPRSSGANVLTF. The CDR3 nucleotides are TGTGCCAGCAGCTTACGGTCTCCTCGGAGCTCTGGGGCCAACGTCCTGACTTTC.

In DNA form, the CDR3 reads TGCGCCAGCAGAGCGGCACCGGGACACCCTTCACCCCTCCACTTT. Translation gives CASRAAPGHPSPLHF. The chain joins TRBV5-1 to TRBJ1-6, with D possibly TRBD1 on 6 matching bases. The CDR3 sequence is 15 residues long. V was cut by 5 bases and J by 9 bases, with 18 bases left in between. Germline assignment: CDR1 SGHRS and CDR2 YFSETQ. Full variable domain (outside the CDR3, taken from reference TRBV5-1 and TRBJ1-6): KAGVTQTPRYLIKTRGQQVTLSCSPISGHRSVSWYQQTPGQGLQFLFEYFSETQRNKGNFPGRFSGRQFSNSRSEMNVSTLELGDSALYLCASRAAPGHPSPLHFGNGTRLTVT.

This chain uses TRBV7-9 with TRBJ1-2; D is possibly TRBD1 (6 bases). V dropped 5 bases and J dropped 7 bases, with 11 bases sitting between them. The CDR3 runs to 12 residues. CDR1 SEHNR and CDR2 FQNEAQ come from the germline V gene (reference sequence). This chain's CDR3 is CASSPEGVGYTF. CDR3 nucleotide sequence: TGTGCCAGCAGCCCCGAGGGGGTTGGCTACACCTTC.

This chain connects TRBV4-3 to TRBJ1-6; D uncertain. Trimming stripped 1 base from V and 11 bases from J, with 12 bases between. The V gene's germline CDR1 is LGHNA and CDR2 YSLEER. The CDR3 has 14 amino acids. The CDR3 sequence: CASSQAGLLAPLHF. CDR3 nucleotide sequence: TGCGCCAGCAGCCAAGCCGGCCTCTTGGCACCCCTCCACTTT.

This clone counts as medium-sized. The rearrangement uses TRBV7-9 and TRBJ2-7; D remains ambiguous. Germline V CDR1 and CDR2: SEHNR, FQNEAQ (reference sequence). The V gene lost 2 bases and the J gene lost 4 bases, with 15 bases spanning the gap. CDR3 length equals 15 residues. This CDR3 is CASSLKSGAVYEQYF. CDR3 nucleotide sequence: TGTGCCAGCAGCTTAAAGTCAGGTGCTGTATACGAGCAGTACTTC.

The chain has TRBV5-6 and TRBJ2-7; 7 positions match TRBD1. CDR1 is SGHDT, CDR2 YYEEEE, per germline. V lost 0 bases to trimming and J lost 5 bases; unmatched junction nucleotides: 2. CDR3 length: 13 residues. CDR3 bases: TGTGCCAGCAGCTTGGAGGGGGCGGACGAGCAGTACTTC. Translated: CASSLEGADEQYF.

The chain employs TRBV6-5 and TRBJ1-1, with 7 bases fitting TRBD1. The CDR3 spans 15 residues. Germline V gene lookup returns CDR1 MNHEY and CDR2 SVGAGI. Trimming removed 4 bases from V and 8 bases from J; junction bases left unmatched: 13. The CDR3 sequence is CASSSPRQGWGEAFF. The CDR3 DNA reads TGTGCCAGCAGTTCTCCGAGACAGGGATGGGGCGAAGCTTTCTTT.

This clone has only a few counts. CDR3 nucleotide sequence: TGTGCCAGCAGACCTAGCGGGGACTTAACCGGGGAGCTGTTTTTT. Its protein is CASRPSGDLTGELFF. The chain links TRBV4-2 to TRBJ2-2; 9 nucleotides align to TRBD2. V was clipped by 6 bases and J by 5 bases; unmatched bases: 7. The CDR3 runs to 15 residues. Germline loops: CDR1 LGHNA, CDR2 YNFKEQ.

This chain connects TRBV27 to TRBJ1-1; D is ambiguous. The V end lost 4 bases, the J end lost 3 bases, and 12 bases lay between the germline ends. The CDR3 runs to 14 residues. From germline, CDR1 is MNHEY and CDR2 SMNVEV (reference sequence). As DNA, the CDR3 is TGTGCCAGCAGTTCACAACCGGGATACACTGAAGCTTTCTTT. The encoded protein is CASSSQPGYTEAFF.

The chain recombines TRBV2 with TRBJ2-7; TRBD2 is a possible D gene (5 bases). V gave up 2 bases and J gave up 0 bases, with 14 bases separating them. Germline V lookup: CDR1 SNHLY, CDR2 FYNNEI. This CDR3 is built from 16 residues. The CDR3 sequence is CASSELGEGSSYEQYF. CDR3 in DNA: TGTGCCAGCAGTGAATTGGGCGAAGGGAGCTCCTACGAGCAGTACTTC.

The CDR3 nucleotides are TGTGCCAGCAACGATGAAAGGTACAATGAGCAGTTCTTC. Translated: CASNDERYNEQFF. V gene TRBV2 combines with J gene TRBJ2-1, with D uncertain. The CDR3 is 13 amino acids. The germline V gene has CDR1 SNHLY and CDR2 FYNNEI. V dropped 7 bases and J dropped 4 bases, with 11 bases sitting between them. Together with reference TRBV2 and TRBJ2-1, the CDR3 gives the full variable domain: EPEVTQTPSHQVTQMGQEVILRCVPISNHLYFYWYRQILGQKVEFLVSFYNNEISEKSEIFDDQFSVERPDGSNFTLKIRSTKLEDSAMYFCASNDERYNEQFFGPGTRLTVL.

This chain joins TRBV15 and TRBJ2-1; 11 bases fit TRBD2. Germline V CDR1 and CDR2: LNHNV, YYDKDF (reference sequence). After removal of 3 bases from V and 8 bases from J, the junction contained 6 bases not matched to a gene. CDR3 length: 15 residues. As DNA, the CDR3 is TGTGCCACCAGCAGTAGCGGGGGGGCTTTGGATGAGCAGTTCTTC. It codes for CATSSSGGALDEQFF.

J is TRBJ1-5 and V is TRBV30; 7 bases are shared with TRBD1. Germline assignment: CDR1 GTSNPN and CDR2 SVGIG (reference sequence). J gave up 3 bases and V 5 bases, and 7 bases lay outside the gene matches. This CDR3 is built from 14 residues. This CDR3 is CAWSGTVSNQPQHF. The CDR3 bases are TGTGCCTGGTCTGGGACAGTTTCCAATCAGCCCCAGCATTTT.

J is TRBJ2-1 and V is TRBV30; no reliable D call. Germline assignment: CDR1 GTSNPN and CDR2 SVGIG (reference sequence). The CDR3 runs to 11 residues. V lost 7 bases, J lost 10 bases, and 14 bases lay in between. CDR3 sequence reads: CAFGLSREQFF. The CDR3 bases are TGTGCCTTTGGTCTTAGCAGGGAGCAGTTCTTC.

This clone was detected a few times. This chain joins TRBV29-1 and TRBJ2-3; 7 nucleotides align to TRBD2. The CDR3 length is 18 residues. Germline CDR1 is SQVTM and CDR2 is ANQGSEA. V was pared by 0 bases and J by 0 bases, with 12 bases of the junction left unmatched. CDR3 amino acids: CSVEDGVFRAGSTDTQYF. The CDR3 coding sequence is TGCAGCGTTGAAGATGGGGTATTCCGAGCGGGGAGCACAGATACGCAGTATTTT.

In its sample, this clone was seen a few times. The J gene is TRBJ2-7, the V gene TRBV27; 8 bases agree with TRBD1. The CDR3 is 15 amino acids. CDR1 is MNHEY and CDR2 is SMNVEV in the germline V gene (reference sequence). The V gene end was trimmed by 2 bases and the J gene end by 4 bases; junction bases not matched to a gene: 7. The CDR3 DNA reads TGTGCCAGCAGTTTAGATACAGGGGGTCGATACGAGCAGTACTTC. Translating gives CASSLDTGGRYEQYF.

This clone was seen a handful of times. This chain joins TRBV6-6 and TRBJ1-2, with a tentative D call TRBD1 (6 bases). The germline V gene has CDR1 MNHNY and CDR2 SVGAGI (reference sequence). The length of the CDR3 is 15 residues. The germline V and J ends were trimmed by 6 bases and 8 bases, with 22 bases remaining between them. The CDR3 protein is CASSRGLEPSGGYTF. In DNA, the CDR3 is TGTGCCAGCAGCAGGGGTTTAGAACCCAGCGGCGGCTACACCTTC.

This chain uses TRBV7-8 with TRBJ1-1; no clear D gene. Trimming took off 7 bases at V and 6 bases at J, with 12 bases between the two ends. From germline, CDR1 is SGHVS and CDR2 FQNEAQ. CDR3 length: 12 amino acids. In nucleotides, the CDR3 is TGTGCCAGCACCCTTCCCCCGGCTGAAGCTTTCTTT. This gives the protein CASTLPPAEAFF.

The chain recombines TRBV4-3 with TRBJ2-1, with 7 bases lining up with TRBD1. Germline lookup yields CDR1 LGHNA and CDR2 YSLEER. This CDR3 region has 15 residues. Losses at the gene ends were 5 bases for V and 4 bases for J; bases not matched to a gene: 8. CDR3 sequence: CASSSGTALYNEQFF. The CDR3 region has the DNA TGCGCCAGCAGCTCCGGGACAGCGCTTTACAATGAGCAGTTCTTC.

The chain carries TRBV10-3 and TRBJ1-3; 7 nucleotides match TRBD1. Germline loops: CDR1 ENHRY, CDR2 SYGVKD. V shed 4 bases, J shed 1 base, and the junction held 7 bases outside the gene matches. This CDR3 region has 16 residues. This CDR3 reads CAISGPGQQSGNTIYF. CDR3 bases: TGTGCCATCAGTGGGCCGGGACAGCAATCTGGAAACACCATATATTTT.